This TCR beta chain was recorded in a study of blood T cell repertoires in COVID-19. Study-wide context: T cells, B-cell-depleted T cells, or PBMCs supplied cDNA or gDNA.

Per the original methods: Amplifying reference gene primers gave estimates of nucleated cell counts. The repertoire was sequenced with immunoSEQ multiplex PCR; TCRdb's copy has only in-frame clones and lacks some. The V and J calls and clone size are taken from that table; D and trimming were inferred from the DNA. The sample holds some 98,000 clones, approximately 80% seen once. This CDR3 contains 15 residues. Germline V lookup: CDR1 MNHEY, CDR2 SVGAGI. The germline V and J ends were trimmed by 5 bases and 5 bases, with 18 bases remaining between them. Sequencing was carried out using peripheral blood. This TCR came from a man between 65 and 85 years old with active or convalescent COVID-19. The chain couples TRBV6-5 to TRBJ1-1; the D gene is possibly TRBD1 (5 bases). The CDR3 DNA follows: TGTGCCAGCAGTCAGAGGCCGCAGGGTTGGACTGAAGCTTTCTTT. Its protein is CASSQRPQGWTEAFF.